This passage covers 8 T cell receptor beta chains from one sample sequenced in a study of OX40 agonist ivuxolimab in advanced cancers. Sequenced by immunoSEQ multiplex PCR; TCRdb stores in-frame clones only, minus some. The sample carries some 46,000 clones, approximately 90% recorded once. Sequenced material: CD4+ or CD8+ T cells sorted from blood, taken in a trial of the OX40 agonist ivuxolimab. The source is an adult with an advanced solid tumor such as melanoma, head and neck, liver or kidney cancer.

The CDR3 coding sequence is TGTGCCAGCTCTACAGACCTTTACGAGCAGTACTTC. Translating gives CASSTDLYEQYF. The rearrangement uses TRBV6-5 and TRBJ2-7; unclear D gene. The CDR3 is 12 amino acids. Looked up from germline, CDR1 is MNHEY and CDR2 is SVGAGI. V lost 8 bases and J 4 bases, leaving 12 bases between the germline ends.

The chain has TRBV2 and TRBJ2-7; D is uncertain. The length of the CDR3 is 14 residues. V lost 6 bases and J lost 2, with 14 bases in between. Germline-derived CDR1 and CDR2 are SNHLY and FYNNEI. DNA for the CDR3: TGTGCCAGCAGACGATCCCCTATGACCTACGAGCAGTACTTC. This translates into CASRRSPMTYEQYF.

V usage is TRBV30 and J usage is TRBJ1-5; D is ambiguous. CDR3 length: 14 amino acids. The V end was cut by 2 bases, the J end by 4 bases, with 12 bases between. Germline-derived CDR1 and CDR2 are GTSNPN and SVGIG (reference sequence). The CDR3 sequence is CAWSTYSSNQPQHF. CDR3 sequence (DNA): TGTGCCTGGAGTACTTACAGTTCAAATCAGCCCCAGCATTTT. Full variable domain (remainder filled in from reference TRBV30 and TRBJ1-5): SQTIHQWPATLVQPVGSPLSLECTVEGTSNPNLYWYRQAAGRGLQLLFYSVGIGQISSEVPQNLSASRPQDRQFILSSKKLLLSDSGFYLCAWSTYSSNQPQHFGDGTRLSIL.

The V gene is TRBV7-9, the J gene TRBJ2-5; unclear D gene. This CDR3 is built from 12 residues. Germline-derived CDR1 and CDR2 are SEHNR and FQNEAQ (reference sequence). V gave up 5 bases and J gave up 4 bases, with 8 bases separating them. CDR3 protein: CASSRLGETQYF. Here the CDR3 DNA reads TGTGCCAGCAGCCGCCTAGGAGAGACCCAGTACTTC.

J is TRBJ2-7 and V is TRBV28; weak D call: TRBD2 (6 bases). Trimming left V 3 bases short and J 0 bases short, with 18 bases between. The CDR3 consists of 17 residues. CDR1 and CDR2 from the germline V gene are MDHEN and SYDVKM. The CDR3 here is CASSFRLAERSSYEQYF. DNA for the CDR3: TGTGCCAGCAGTTTTCGTTTAGCGGAGCGGTCCTCCTACGAGCAGTACTTC.

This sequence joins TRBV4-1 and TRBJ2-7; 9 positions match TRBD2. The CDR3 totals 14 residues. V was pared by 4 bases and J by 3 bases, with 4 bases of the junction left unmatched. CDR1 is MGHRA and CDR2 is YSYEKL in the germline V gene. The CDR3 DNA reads TGCGCCAGCAGCCCGCGGGAGGGGAGCTACGAGCAGTACTTC. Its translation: CASSPREGSYEQYF.

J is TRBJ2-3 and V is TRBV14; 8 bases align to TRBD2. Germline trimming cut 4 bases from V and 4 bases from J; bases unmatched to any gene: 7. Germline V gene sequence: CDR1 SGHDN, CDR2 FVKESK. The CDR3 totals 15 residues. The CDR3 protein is CASSLLSGSSDTQYF. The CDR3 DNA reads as TGTGCCAGCAGCCTTCTAAGCGGGAGTTCAGATACGCAGTATTTT.

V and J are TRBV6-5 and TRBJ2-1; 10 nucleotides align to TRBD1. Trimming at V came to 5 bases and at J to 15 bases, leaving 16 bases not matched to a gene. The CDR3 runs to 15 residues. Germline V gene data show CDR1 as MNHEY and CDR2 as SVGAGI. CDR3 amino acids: CASSPLGQGHYLWFF. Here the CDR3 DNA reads TGTGCCAGCAGTCCTCTGGGACAGGGGCACTACCTGTGGTTCTTC.